This TCR beta chain was profiled in a study of blood T cell repertoires in COVID-19. Cohort 3 donors counted as recovered after two negative PCRs, clearance, or resolved symptoms. Repertoires were generated with immunoSEQ multiplex PCR, while TCRdb's copy carries only in-frame clones and drops some. The repertoire consists of about 200,000 clones, with roughly nine tenths occurring once and the leading ten covering 7.5% to 10%. The sequenced material came from PBMCs or T cells enriched from blood (not recorded which). The sequence was obtained from a woman in her late teens or twenties who had recovered from COVID-19.

The CDR3 nucleotides read TGTGCCAGTAGTCTTACAGGGGGCACCAACTACGAGCAGTACTTC. Protein sequence: CASSLTGGTNYEQYF. The chain uses TRBV19 and TRBJ2-7; 9 bases agree with TRBD1. CDR3 size: 15 residues. Germline V lookup: CDR1 LNHDA, CDR2 SQIVND (reference sequence). Germline trimming cut 5 bases from V and 3 bases from J; bases unmatched to any gene: 8.